Presented here are 14 T cell receptor beta chains from one specimen sequenced in a study of blood T cells in healthy people across ages. Then a second PCR, running about 6 to 11 cycles, was carried out with a sample-barcoded 5' primer and a J-beta primer mix. TCRdb redid the calling of the 5' RACE reads with MiXCR, one entry per CDR3 protein. The sample has some 1.7 million distinct CDR3 sequences; roughly 28% are singletons. The specimen sequenced was blood. These receptors were taken from a young woman in good health.

The rearrangement links TRBV7-2 to TRBJ2-1; 7 nucleotides agree with TRBD1. The CDR3 totals 15 residues. Germline loops: CDR1 SGHTA, CDR2 FQGNSA. J lost 10 bases, V lost 5 bases, and 14 bases had no gene match. CDR3 region: CASSRQGTAAGEQFF. CDR3 nucleotides: TGTGCCAGCAGCCGACAGGGCACAGCCGCTGGGGAGCAGTTCTTC.

This clonotype has just a few counts. The chain links TRBV5-1 to TRBJ1-2; 8 bases agree with TRBD1. This CDR3 region has 15 residues. From germline, CDR1 is SGHRS and CDR2 YFSETQ. V dropped 9 bases and J dropped 4; count of bases not matched to a gene: 14. The CDR3 loop is CATSEIGQGLYGYTF. CDR3 coding DNA: TGCGCCACCTCGGAAATTGGACAGGGCCTCTATGGCTACACCTTC.

As for this clonotype: Possible read error: a much larger clone is one base away. This rearrangement joins TRBV12-3 or TRBV12-4 to TRBJ2-3, with a possible D match to TRBD2 (5 bases). The V and J ends lost 3 bases and 10 bases respectively, with 14 bases between them. The CDR3 contains 13 residues. The DNA for the CDR3 is TGTGCCAGCAGTTTCGGGGAAGGCGATGCGCAGTATTTT. It codes for CASSFGEGDAQYF.

This clonotype has ten or more counts. This chain uses TRBV6-5 with TRBJ2-5; 9 positions match TRBD2. The CDR3 runs 15 residues. The V segment lost 0 bases and the J segment 10 bases; nucleotides outside the gene matches: 9. Germline-derived CDR1 and CDR2 are MNHEY and SVGAGI. DNA for the CDR3: TGTGCCAGCAGTTACTCGGGTATTAGCGGGAGATTCCAGTACTTC. Its translation is CASSYSGISGRFQYF.

V gene TRBV7-2 combines with J gene TRBJ2-1; perhaps TRBD1 as D (5 bases). Germline V gene lookup returns CDR1 SGHTA and CDR2 FQGNSA. V dropped 5 bases and J dropped 5 bases, with 16 bases sitting between them. The CDR3 runs to 15 residues. CDR3 residues: CASSLQGPVNNEQFF. The CDR3 bases are TGTGCCAGCAGCCTCCAGGGCCCAGTCAACAATGAGCAGTTCTTC.

Ten or more counts support this clonotype. This chain uses TRBV7-2 with TRBJ2-7; D is possibly TRBD1 or TRBD2 (6 bases each). Germline-derived CDR1 and CDR2 are SGHTA and FQGNSA. This CDR3 contains 14 residues. Trimming pared 4 bases from V and 5 bases from J, leaving 15 bases between. Here the CDR3 DNA reads TGTGCCAGCAGCTCACGGGGGCCGCGGGACGAGCAGTACTTC. Protein product: CASSSRGPRDEQYF.

The table lists this clonotype with a few counts. V and J are TRBV28 and TRBJ1-2, with 7 bases fitting TRBD1. The germline V gene has CDR1 MDHEN and CDR2 SYDVKM. Trimming at V came to 4 bases and at J to 1 base, leaving 12 bases not matched to a gene. CDR3 size: 17 residues. CDR3 amino acids: CASSSQGGQPFNYGYTF. In DNA form, the CDR3 reads TGTGCCAGCAGTTCTCAGGGGGGACAGCCGTTTAACTATGGCTACACCTTC.

The chain carries TRBV20-1 and TRBJ2-5; 12 nucleotides match TRBD1. The CDR3 extends over 19 amino acids. Germline V gene sequence: CDR1 DFQATT, CDR2 SNEGSKA (reference sequence). The V and J ends lost 5 bases and 9 bases, in that order; junction bases with no gene match: 25. CDR3 sequence (DNA): TGCAGTGCTCCCCCAAAATCGGGGACAGGGGGCCCTAGAATCGAAGCCCAGTACTTC. It specifies CSAPPKSGTGGPRIEAQYF.

V gene TRBV7-9 combines with J gene TRBJ2-3; 7 bases align to TRBD2. The V and J ends lost 8 bases and 0 bases, in that order; junction bases with no gene match: 11. CDR1 is SEHNR and CDR2 is FQNEAQ in the germline V gene (reference sequence). The CDR3 length is 16 residues. CDR3 DNA: TGTGCCAGCGTACGGGGCGGGAGTGGTAGCACAGATACGCAGTATTTT. Protein product: CASVRGGSGSTDTQYF.

V usage is TRBV12-3 or TRBV12-4 and J usage is TRBJ1-4; TRBD1 agrees at 11 bases. With V trimmed by 3 bases and J by 4 bases, 7 bases remained unmatched. CDR3 length: 17 amino acids. In nucleotides, the CDR3 is TGTGCCAGCAGTTTGGACAGGGGGCGACCCGGTAATGAAAAACTGTTTTTT. It codes for CASSLDRGRPGNEKLFF.

Worth noting for this clonotype: A much larger clone is a single base away; this may be a read error. This sequence joins TRBV5-1 and TRBJ2-7; D might be TRBD2 (6 bases). The V gene lost 7 bases and the J gene lost 7 bases, with 18 bases spanning the gap. Germline CDR1 SGHRS, CDR2 YFSETQ. The CDR3 consists of 13 residues. The CDR3 reads CASRLESGNEQYF. CDR3 coding DNA: TGCGCCAGCCGACTAGAGTCTGGGAATGAGCAGTACTTC.

This chain connects TRBV5-1 to TRBJ2-3; D may be TRBD2 (5 bases). Per the germline V gene, CDR1 is SGHRS and CDR2 is YFSETQ. The V end was cut by 3 bases, the J end by 1 base, with 18 bases between. The CDR3 extends over 17 amino acids. This CDR3 is CASSSAAGGWGTDTQYF. In DNA, the CDR3 is TGCGCCAGCAGCTCGGCCGCTGGCGGGTGGGGCACAGATACGCAGTATTTT.

V is TRBV11-2 and J is TRBJ2-1, with D unresolved. Germline V gene lookup returns CDR1 SGHAT and CDR2 FQNNGV. V lost 2 bases, J lost 5 bases, and 13 bases lay in between. The CDR3 extends over 15 amino acids. The CDR3 sequence: CASSLTSINNNEQFF. The CDR3 nucleotides read TGTGCCAGCAGCTTAACATCCATTAATAACAATGAGCAGTTCTTC.

The chain combines TRBV7-2 with TRBJ2-1; D may correspond to TRBD1 or TRBD2 (5 bases each). The CDR3 sequence is 17 residues long. Germline CDR1 reads SGHTA; CDR2 reads FQGNSA. V lost 1 base and J 3 bases, leaving 16 bases between the germline ends. CDR3 sequence (DNA): TGTGCCAGCAGCTTAGAGGGACGGACTCTGGGCTACAATGAGCAGTTCTTC. This gives the protein CASSLEGRTLGYNEQFF.